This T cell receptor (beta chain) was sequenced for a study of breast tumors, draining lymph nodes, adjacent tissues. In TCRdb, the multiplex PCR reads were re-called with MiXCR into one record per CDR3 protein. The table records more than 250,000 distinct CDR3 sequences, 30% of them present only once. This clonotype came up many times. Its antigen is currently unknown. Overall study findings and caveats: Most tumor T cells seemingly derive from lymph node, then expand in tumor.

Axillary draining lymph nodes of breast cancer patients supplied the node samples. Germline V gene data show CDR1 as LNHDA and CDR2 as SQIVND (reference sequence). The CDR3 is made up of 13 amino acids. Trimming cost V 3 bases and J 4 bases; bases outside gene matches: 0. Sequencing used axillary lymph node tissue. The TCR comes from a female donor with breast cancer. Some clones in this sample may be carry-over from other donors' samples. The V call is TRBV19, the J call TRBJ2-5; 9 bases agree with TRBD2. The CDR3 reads CASSISGRETQYF. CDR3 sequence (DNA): TGTGCCAGTAGTATTAGCGGGAGAGAGACCCAGTACTTC. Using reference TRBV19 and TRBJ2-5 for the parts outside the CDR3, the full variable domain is DGGITQSPKYLFRKEGQNVTLSCEQNLNHDAMYWYRQDPGQGLRLIYYSQIVNDFQKGDIAEGYSVSREKKESFPLTVTSAQKNPTAFYLCASSISGRETQYFGPGTRLLVL.